The TCR beta chain under discussion was sequenced for a study of hypomethylating agent response in myelodysplastic syndrome. About the research overall: Donors were myelodysplastic syndrome patients: 2 female, 9 male. A diploid cytogenetic profile was most common; mean age around 77 +/- 6.3 years. Most often mutated was TET2, found in 5 of 11 patients.

Data came from immunoSEQ multiplex PCR; TCRdb stores just in-frame clones and leaves some out. Among about 3,100 clones listed, around 75% were seen once. Worth noting for this clone: Its antigen is unidentified.

Study results and caveats: Richness, rarefaction diversity and clonality did not change significantly after hypomethylating treatment.

Material: bone marrow, obtained before or after starting hypomethylating agent treatment for myelodysplastic syndrome (not recorded which). This TCR came from a human donor with myelodysplastic syndrome.

CDR3 region: CASRPGQQETQYF. The CDR3 nucleotides read TGTGCCAGCAGACCGGGACAACAAGAGACCCAGTACTTC. The V gene is TRBV6-5, the J gene TRBJ2-5; D is possibly TRBD1 (6 bases). The CDR3 covers 13 residues. The germline V gene encodes CDR1 MNHEY and CDR2 SVGAGI. V lost 6 bases and J 2 bases, leaving 10 bases between the germline ends.